The 30 T cell receptor beta chains given below trace back to one sample, sequenced in a study of T-cell memory formation after mild COVID-19. Each CDR3 protein is one row after TCRdb ran MiXCR on the 5' RACE reads. In the table there are under 450,000 distinct CDR3 sequences, around 14% of which are singletons. The specimen was PBMCs or a T cell subset sorted from them (not recorded which). The receptors here all came from a man younger than 35 who had mild COVID-19 (a few samples of this study predate the infection). Cell type and time point are not known.

V usage is TRBV6-5 and J usage is TRBJ1-5; no clear D. The CDR3 runs 15 residues. V lost 6 bases and J 4 bases, leaving 16 bases between the germline ends. Germline CDR1 and CDR2: MNHEY and SVGAGI. The CDR3 here is CASRKSGLSNQPQHF. CDR3 nucleotide sequence: TGTGCCAGCAGAAAATCAGGATTGTCAAATCAGCCCCAGCATTTT.

The rearrangement uses TRBV15 and TRBJ2-4; 9 nucleotides match TRBD1. Trimming took 1 base from V and 8 from J; bases not matched to a gene: 12. Germline V gene data show CDR1 as LNHNV and CDR2 as YYDKDF (reference sequence). The CDR3 runs 17 residues. CDR3 region: CATSRGTIRDRDDIQYF. DNA of the CDR3: TGTGCCACCAGCAGAGGAACGATTAGGGACAGGGATGACATTCAGTACTTC.

This clonotype was seen a handful of times. The gene calls are TRBV6-6 and TRBJ2-2, with D hard to call. Trimming took 8 bases from V and 6 from J, leaving 10 bases between them. This CDR3 is 12 amino acids long. Per the germline V gene, CDR1 is MNHNY and CDR2 is SVGAGI (reference sequence). The CDR3 DNA is TGTGCCAGCCCCCGGTCACCCGGGGAGCTGTTTTTT. Its translation is CASPRSPGELFF.

A few counts support this clonotype. The J gene is TRBJ2-1, the V gene TRBV7-2; D assignment may be TRBD1 or TRBD2 (5 bases each). CDR3 size: 12 residues. Germline V CDR1 and CDR2: SGHTA, FQGNSA. With 5 bases removed from V and 9 bases from J, the gap between germline ends came to 11 bases. CDR3 coding DNA: TGTGCCAGCAGCCCCCGGGACGGTGAGCAGTTCTTC. It translates to CASSPRDGEQFF.

The chain links TRBV18 to TRBJ2-7, with TRBD1 as a possible D gene (7 bases). The CDR3 loop spans 15 amino acids. Germline V lookup: CDR1 KGHSH, CDR2 LQKENI. With 3 bases removed from V and 2 bases from J, the gap between germline ends came to 14 bases. The CDR3 loop is CASSPPQGGPYEQYF. CDR3 DNA: TGTGCCAGCTCACCTCCGCAGGGGGGACCCTACGAGCAGTACTTC.

This clonotype was seen a few times. This chain uses TRBV7-2 with TRBJ2-2; D not resolved. V gave up 1 base and J gave up 6 bases, with 18 bases separating them. This CDR3 has 17 amino acids. Germline V lookup: CDR1 SGHTA, CDR2 FQGNSA. The CDR3 sequence is CASSLEVAEVNSGELFF. For the CDR3, the DNA is TGTGCCAGCAGCTTAGAGGTGGCAGAGGTCAATTCCGGGGAGCTGTTTTTT. Supplemented by reference TRBV7-2 and TRBJ2-2, the full variable domain reads GAGVSQSPSNKVTEKGKDVELRCDPISGHTALYWYRQSLGQGLEFLIYFQGNSAPDKSGLPSDRFSAERTGGSVSTLTIQRTQQEDSAVYLCASSLEVAEVNSGELFFGEGSRLTVL.

The DNA of the CDR3 is TGTGCCAGCAGCTTGGTTCCCCTCCTCGAGCAGTACTTC. It yields the protein CASSLVPLLEQYF. The chain uses TRBV7-3 and TRBJ2-7; D gene uncertain. Between the trimmed V and J ends, which lost 3 bases and 6 bases, there was a span of 12 bases. The CDR3 is made up of 13 amino acids. CDR1 and CDR2 from the germline V gene are SGHTA and FQGTGA.

This chain connects TRBV3-1 to TRBJ1-6; tentatively, D is TRBD1 (5 bases). The CDR3 spans 13 residues. V was cut by 6 bases and J by 6 bases, with 9 bases left in between. The V gene's germline CDR1 is LGHDT and CDR2 YNNKEL (reference sequence). Written as DNA, the CDR3 is TGTGCCAGCAGGGGACCGCTTAATTCACCCCTCCACTTT. Translating gives CASRGPLNSPLHF.

This CDR3 is CSVPGSPRSYEQYF. Here the CDR3 DNA reads TGCAGCGTTCCGGGATCACCGCGTTCCTACGAGCAGTACTTC. The chain couples TRBV29-1 to TRBJ2-7; D is possibly TRBD2 (5 bases). The ends were cut back, 5 bases at V and 1 base at J, with 15 bases in the middle. This CDR3 region has 14 residues. Germline CDR1 SQVTM, CDR2 ANQGSEA.

This clonotype has just a few counts. The CDR3: CASSFGGEGQPQHF. The CDR3 coding sequence is TGTGCCAGCAGCTTTGGGGGGGAGGGTCAGCCCCAGCATTTT. The V and J genes are TRBV7-2 and TRBJ1-5; D may be TRBD1 (5 bases). The CDR3 sequence is 14 residues long. The ends were cut back, 3 bases at V and 6 bases at J, with 12 bases in the middle. In germline, CDR1 is SGHTA, CDR2 FQGNSA.

V is TRBV20-1 and J is TRBJ2-2; 8 bases fit TRBD2. This CDR3 spans 13 amino acids. The V gene's germline CDR1 is DFQATT and CDR2 SNEGSKA (reference sequence). V shed 5 bases and J 3 bases; nucleotides not matched to a gene: 2. In DNA, the CDR3 is TGCAGTGCTCGGGGGGGGCACACCGGGGAGCTGTTTTTT. Translation: CSARGGHTGELFF.

The chain is built from TRBV4-1 and TRBJ2-1; TRBD1 aligns across 8 bases. Germline V CDR1 and CDR2: MGHRA, YSYEKL. J was trimmed by 7 bases and V by 2 bases; bases with no gene match: 22. The CDR3 has 20 amino acids. The CDR3 here is CASSQRQGRTLLFGVNEQFF. Written as DNA, the CDR3 is TGCGCCAGCAGCCAACGACAGGGGAGGACTTTATTGTTCGGGGTAAATGAGCAGTTCTTC.

This chain joins TRBV10-3 and TRBJ2-3; no reliable D call. The CDR3 spans 13 residues. Germline CDR1 reads ENHRY; CDR2 reads SYGVKD. V was clipped by 2 bases and J by 4 bases, with 7 bases between them. CDR3 protein: CAISEGEPDTQYF. For the CDR3, the DNA is TGTGCCATCAGTGAGGGTGAGCCAGATACGCAGTATTTT.

This clonotype was seen only a few times. The chain couples TRBV7-2 to TRBJ2-7; 8 bases match TRBD2. Germline-derived CDR1 and CDR2 are SGHTA and FQGNSA. This CDR3 spans 13 amino acids. After removal of 8 bases from V and 7 bases from J, the junction contained 10 bases not matched to a gene. The CDR3 spells CASGPRGGREQYF. The CDR3 bases are TGTGCCAGCGGACCCCGGGGGGGCCGGGAGCAGTACTTC.

The V gene is TRBV10-3, the J gene TRBJ2-2, with D maybe TRBD1 (5 bases). Trimming shortened V by 0 bases and J by 5 bases, and 13 bases separated the two germline ends. The CDR3 runs 16 residues. In germline, CDR1 is ENHRY, CDR2 SYGVKD. The CDR3, as DNA: TGTGCCATCAGTGAGTCAGGGGCGCTTGATACCGGGGAGCTGTTTTTT. Protein sequence: CAISESGALDTGELFF.

In this sample, this clonotype turned up a few times. This chain uses TRBV7-8 with TRBJ2-3; the D call may be TRBD1 or TRBD2 (6 bases each). The V end was cut by 0 bases, the J end by 2 bases, with 12 bases between. CDR3 length: 16 residues. From germline, CDR1 is SGHVS and CDR2 FQNEAQ. The CDR3 DNA follows: TGTGCCAGCAGCTTAGCGGTCGGGGGCCTCACAGATACGCAGTATTTT. It is translated as CASSLAVGGLTDTQYF.

This clonotype came up many times. The rearrangement links TRBV4-1 to TRBJ2-7; tentatively, D is TRBD1 (6 bases). Germline CDR1 MGHRA, CDR2 YSYEKL. The V end was cut by 4 bases, the J end by 3 bases, with 10 bases between. This CDR3 has 13 residues. In DNA, the CDR3 is TGCGCCAGCAGCCTTAGGGACATCTACGAGCAGTACGTC. Protein: CASSLRDIYEQYV.

This clonotype has ten or more counts. The genes are TRBV7-9 and TRBJ2-7; the D is unclear. The V gene lost 3 bases and the J gene lost 4 bases, with 13 bases spanning the gap. This CDR3 contains 14 residues. Germline CDR1 reads SEHNR; CDR2 reads FQNEAQ (reference sequence). CDR3 sequence: CASSLSGPIYEQYF. The CDR3, as DNA: TGTGCCAGCAGCTTGAGTGGGCCTATTTACGAGCAGTACTTC. The complete variable domain, with remaining parts taken from reference TRBV7-9 and TRBJ2-7, reads DTGVSQNPRHKITKRGQNVTFRCDPISEHNRLYWYRQTLGQGPEFLTYFQNEAQLEKSRLLSDRFSAERPKGSFSTLEIQRTEQGDSAMYLCASSLSGPIYEQYFGPGTRLTVT.

The rearrangement links TRBV3-1 to TRBJ1-2, with D possibly being TRBD1 (5 bases). The V end lost 4 bases, the J end lost 7 bases, and 10 bases lay between the germline ends. This CDR3 is built from 12 residues. Germline V CDR1 and CDR2: LGHDT, YNNKEL (reference sequence). The DNA of the CDR3 is TGTGCCAGCAGCCGGGGAGGGGCTGGCTACACCTTC. As protein: CASSRGGAGYTF.

The chain couples TRBV20-1 to TRBJ1-1; D gene unclear. Deletions cut 6 bases from V and 0 bases from J, with 11 bases between. The CDR3 totals 13 residues. CDR1 and CDR2 from the germline V gene are DFQATT and SNEGSKA (reference sequence). CDR3 protein: CSAVRELNTEAFF. The DNA of the CDR3 is TGCAGTGCCGTACGGGAGTTGAACACTGAAGCTTTCTTT.

This clonotype was detected only a few times. The chain is built from TRBV19 and TRBJ1-2; 8 positions match TRBD1. After removal of 6 bases from V and 5 bases from J, the junction contained 5 bases not matched to a gene. Germline assignment: CDR1 LNHDA and CDR2 SQIVND (reference sequence). The CDR3 loop spans 13 amino acids. CDR3 protein: CASRRGQEYGYTF. DNA for the CDR3: TGTGCCAGTAGACGGGGACAGGAGTATGGCTACACCTTC.

On this clonotype: Compared with germline, one end of the junction differs, possibly owing to a read error. V usage is TRBV7-7 and J usage is TRBJ2-5; a weak D match, TRBD1 (6 bases). Looked up from germline, CDR1 is SSHAT and CDR2 is FNYEAQ (reference sequence). The CDR3 is made up of 15 amino acids. CDR3 bases: TGTGCTAGCAGCCCATATGGGGAAACAGGGGAGACCCAGTACTTC. It encodes CASSPYGETGETQYF.

The gene calls are TRBV6-1 and TRBJ1-5; tentatively, D is TRBD1 (6 bases). The V gene's germline CDR1 is MNHNS and CDR2 SASEGT. The CDR3 loop spans 15 amino acids. Trimming shortened V by 5 bases and J by 3 bases, and 14 bases separated the two germline ends. For the CDR3, the DNA is TGTGCCAGCAGTCTCACAGGGACATTCAATCAGCCCCAGCATTTT. Translated, it gives CASSLTGTFNQPQHF.

The chain recombines TRBV15 with TRBJ2-5; tentative D call: TRBD2 (7 bases). Germline CDR1 is LNHNV and CDR2 is YYDKDF (reference sequence). There are 14 residues in the CDR3. V gave up 2 bases and J gave up 4 bases, with 11 bases separating them. The CDR3 nucleotides read TGTGCCACCAGCAGATGGGGAGGGGGAGAGACCCAGTACTTC. Protein: CATSRWGGGETQYF.

The V gene is TRBV7-2, the J gene TRBJ2-7; 7 nucleotides agree with TRBD1. CDR1 is SGHTA and CDR2 is FQGNSA in the germline V gene. CDR3 length equals 12 residues. Germline trimming cut 4 bases from V and 6 bases from J; bases unmatched to any gene: 3. The CDR3 bases are TGTGCCAGCAGCTCCGGACAGGTCGAGCAGTACTTC. It codes for CASSSGQVEQYF.

This rearrangement joins TRBV27 to TRBJ1-5, with D perhaps matching TRBD1 (6 bases). V was trimmed by 3 bases and J by 5 bases, leaving 11 bases between them. Germline CDR1 reads MNHEY; CDR2 reads SMNVEV (reference sequence). This CDR3 contains 14 residues. The CDR3 DNA sequence: TGTGCCAGCAGTTTTGCAGGGGCGGATCAGCCCCAGCATTTT. Its translation is CASSFAGADQPQHF.

V is TRBV30 and J is TRBJ1-1; D is unresolved. V was pared by 1 base and J by 0 bases, with 9 bases between. The germline V gene encodes CDR1 GTSNPN and CDR2 SVGIG (reference sequence). There are 14 residues in the CDR3. As DNA, the CDR3 is TGTGCCTGGAGTGCCCCAGACTTGAACACTGAAGCTTTCTTT. It specifies CAWSAPDLNTEAFF.

The V call is TRBV7-9, the J call TRBJ1-6; the D is unclear. Germline V gene sequence: CDR1 SEHNR, CDR2 FQNEAQ (reference sequence). This CDR3 comprises 16 residues. Trimming stripped 4 bases from V and 4 bases from J, with 14 bases between. The CDR3 sequence is CASSSKRSLYNSPLHF. Written as DNA, the CDR3 is TGTGCCAGCAGCTCGAAACGGTCCCTGTATAATTCACCCCTCCACTTT.

V usage is TRBV6-5 and J usage is TRBJ1-5; possibly TRBD1 for D (5 bases). CDR3 length equals 13 residues. Germline values: CDR1 MNHEY, CDR2 SVGAGI. V was clipped by 6 bases and J by 6 bases, with 12 bases between them. In DNA, the CDR3 is TGTGCCAGCAGATCAGGGTTAGCTCAGCCCCAGCATTTT. Amino acids: CASRSGLAQPQHF.

There are a few counts of this clonotype. This sequence joins TRBV21-1 and TRBJ2-5; the table's TRBD2 call for D was not verified on the DNA. TRBV21-1 is listed as a pseudogene. This CDR3 comprises 15 residues. The CDR3, as DNA: TGTGCCAGCAGCAGTACAGGGAGGGGTCAAGAGACCCAGTACTTC. It yields the protein CASSSTGRGQETQYF.